This entry concerns a single T cell receptor (beta chain). Antigen: not known. This record belongs to a study of cytomegalovirus exposure and HLA in healthy donors. The length of the CDR3 is 13 residues. The V end lost 6 bases, the J end lost 0 bases, and 8 bases lay between the germline ends. The germline gives CDR1 MDHEN, CDR2 SYDVKM. Study-wide results and limits: Solely CMV serostatus was available to characterize immune exposure.

A multiplex PCR was run with 60 Vbeta primers and 13 Jbeta primers. Per the original methods: There were 80 million to 95 million unique TCR beta chains by a later count, and around 10 million of them were shared. The repertoire was sequenced with immunoSEQ multiplex PCR; TCRdb's copy has only in-frame clones and lacks some. V, J and clone size derive from that table, while D and trimming were established from the DNA sequence. The sample features 150,000 or so clones, with around 1.5% in its top ten. The receptor comes from a woman aged 45-60 years in good health and CMV-seronegative. The chain joins TRBV28 to TRBJ1-1; D is ambiguous. The specimen was PBMCs. CDR3 region: CASRHSLNTEAFF. The CDR3 DNA follows: TGTGCCAGCAGGCACTCCTTGAACACTGAAGCTTTCTTT.